This TCR beta chain was found in a study of cytomegalovirus exposure and HLA in healthy donors. Overall study results and limits: Among immune exposure information, only CMV serostatus was available. In most subjects, TCR beta sequences reportedly gave accurate predictions of HLA-A and HLA-B alleles.

Per the germline V gene, CDR1 is MNHEY and CDR2 is SVGAGI. Trimming took off 5 bases at V and 2 bases at J, with 10 bases between the two ends. This CDR3 spans 14 amino acids. Concerning this clone: What it binds is not known.

Researchers ran the PCR with 60 Vbeta and 13 Jbeta primers. In the original processing: Later reanalysis found 75 million to 100 million unique TCR beta chains, 10 million to 12 million of them shared. TCRdb's table, derived via immunoSEQ multiplex PCR, lists solely in-frame clones and lacks some. V, J and clone size reflect that table, while D and trimming were determined from the DNA. The sample shows about 62,000 clones, approximately 75% of them seen only once. Sequenced material: PBMCs. The chain recombines TRBV6-5 with TRBJ2-1; D call uncertain. The clonotype comes from a man aged 60 to 69 in good health and CMV-seropositive. Here the CDR3 reads CASSPGRAYNEQFF. CDR3 DNA sequence: TGTGCCAGCAGTCCAGGTCGAGCCTACAATGAGCAGTTCTTC.